Listed below are T cell receptor beta chains from one sample, sequenced in a study of Graves' ophthalmopathy and Graves' hyperthyroidism. TCRdb called the multiplex PCR reads again in MiXCR, with one record for every CDR3 protein. Found here are under 400,000 distinct CDR3 sequences, about a sixth of them singletons; the top ten hold around 12%. Sequencing used peripheral blood. The origin of the receptors is an adult man with Graves' ophthalmopathy. CDR3s include the opening cysteine and the closing phenylalanine or tryptophan. The D gene is left open where the match is weak. A row's size may be missing; if present it is once, few, many or a size class.

j_call: TRBJ1-3; d_call: NA; cdr3_length: 16; clone_size: many; v_call: TRBV12-3/TRBV12-4; cdr3_aa: CASSSQGLLGGNTIYF; cdr3_nt: TGTGCCAGCAGTTCACAGGGTTTGTTAGGGGGAAACACCATATATTTT
j_call: TRBJ2-2; d_call: TRBD2; cdr3_length: 17; clone_size: many; v_call: TRBV5-1; cdr3_aa: CASSFTGTSSNTGELFF; cdr3_nt: TGCGCCAGCAGCTTCACCGGGACTAGTTCGAACACCGGGGAGCTGTTTTTT
j_call: TRBJ2-4; d_call: TRBD1; cdr3_length: 15; clone_size: many; v_call: TRBV6-5; cdr3_aa: CASSRFIQGANIQYF; cdr3_nt: TGTGCCAGCAGCAGATTCATACAGGGGGCGAACATTCAGTACTTC
j_call: TRBJ2-7; d_call: NA; cdr3_length: 12; clone_size: NA; v_call: TRBV6-1; cdr3_aa: CASGQTVYEQYF; cdr3_nt: TGTGCCAGCGGACAGACCGTCTACGAGCAGTACTTC
j_call: TRBJ1-5; d_call: NA; cdr3_length: 17; clone_size: many; v_call: TRBV15; cdr3_aa: CATSRDFGQIINQPQHF; cdr3_nt: TGTGCCACCAGCAGAGATTTCGGGCAGATAATCAATCAGCCCCAGCATTTT
j_call: TRBJ1-1; d_call: NA; cdr3_length: 14; clone_size: many; v_call: TRBV6-5; cdr3_aa: CASSYSKRNTEAFF; cdr3_nt: TGTGCCAGCAGTTACTCTAAGAGGAACACTGAAGCTTTCTTT
j_call: TRBJ1-5; d_call: NA; cdr3_length: 13; clone_size: NA; v_call: TRBV15; cdr3_aa: CATSRGFNQPQHF; cdr3_nt: TGTGCCACCAGCAGAGGCTTTAATCAGCCCCAGCATTTT
j_call: TRBJ2-4; d_call: NA; cdr3_length: 15; clone_size: many; v_call: TRBV5-1; cdr3_aa: CASSLDTNWGNIQYF; cdr3_nt: TGCGCCAGCAGCTTGGACACAAATTGGGGAAACATTCAGTACTTC
j_call: TRBJ2-7; d_call: TRBD1; cdr3_length: 19; clone_size: once; v_call: TRBV28; cdr3_aa: CASRPTPGTGGPNPYEQYF; cdr3_nt: TGTGCCAGCAGGCCTACTCCCGGGACAGGGGGTCCTAACCCCTACGAGCAGTACTTC
j_call: TRBJ2-7; d_call: NA; cdr3_length: 16; clone_size: many; v_call: TRBV4-1; cdr3_aa: CASSQDLRGTFYEQYF; cdr3_nt: TGCGCCAGCAGCCAAGATTTACGGGGTACATTCTACGAGCAGTACTTC
j_call: TRBJ2-5; d_call: TRBD1; cdr3_length: 15; clone_size: once; v_call: TRBV6-2/TRBV6-3; cdr3_aa: CASGIGGVGSETQYF; cdr3_nt: TGTGCCAGCGGAATAGGGGGCGTAGGATCAGAGACCCAGTACTTC
j_call: TRBJ1-6; d_call: NA; cdr3_length: 15; clone_size: many; v_call: TRBV7-2; cdr3_aa: CASSFNGRSRSPLHF; cdr3_nt: TGTGCCAGCAGCTTCAATGGGAGGTCGCGTTCACCCCTCCACTTT
j_call: TRBJ2-5; d_call: NA; cdr3_length: 13; clone_size: NA; v_call: TRBV28; cdr3_aa: CAPPPGFEETQYF; cdr3_nt: TGTGCCCCCCCCCCGGGGTTCGAGGAGACCCAGTACTTC
j_call: TRBJ1-1; d_call: TRBD1; cdr3_length: 20; clone_size: many; v_call: TRBV13; cdr3_aa: CASSLLTSSSRDRANTEAFF; cdr3_nt: TGTGCCAGCAGCCTTCTAACGTCATCTAGCCGTGACAGGGCGAACACTGAAGCTTTCTTT
j_call: TRBJ1-1; d_call: NA; cdr3_length: 16; clone_size: many; v_call: TRBV19; cdr3_aa: CASTLAAGTPNTEAFF; cdr3_nt: TGTGCCAGTACTCTAGCGGCCGGGACTCCGAACACTGAAGCTTTCTTT
j_call: TRBJ2-7; d_call: NA; cdr3_length: 15; clone_size: once; v_call: TRBV19; cdr3_aa: CASSGLNKASYEQYF; cdr3_nt: TGTGCCAGTAGTGGACTCAATAAGGCATCCTACGAGCAGTACTTC
j_call: TRBJ2-7; d_call: TRBD2; cdr3_length: 13; clone_size: many; v_call: TRBV11-2; cdr3_aa: CASSFSGLAEQYF; cdr3_nt: TGTGCCAGCAGCTTCTCAGGACTAGCCGAGCAGTACTTC
j_call: TRBJ1-6; d_call: TRBD1; cdr3_length: 14; clone_size: many; v_call: TRBV5-1; cdr3_aa: CASSLTGGHSPLHF; cdr3_nt: TGCGCCAGCAGCTTGACAGGGGGCCATTCACCCCTCCACTTT
j_call: TRBJ1-5; d_call: NA; cdr3_length: 14; clone_size: NA; v_call: TRBV27; cdr3_aa: CASSPAQNNQPQLF; cdr3_nt: TGTGCCAGCAGCCCGGCACAGAACAATCAGCCCCAGCTTTTT
j_call: TRBJ1-5; d_call: NA; cdr3_length: 12; clone_size: NA; v_call: TRBV6-2/TRBV6-3; cdr3_aa: CATQDTWQPQHF; cdr3_nt: TGTGCCACTCAAGATACTTGGCAGCCCCAGCATTTT
j_call: TRBJ1-6; d_call: TRBD1; cdr3_length: 14; clone_size: many; v_call: TRBV30; cdr3_aa: CAWNEGQGGSPLHF; cdr3_nt: TGTGCCTGGAACGAGGGACAGGGCGGATCACCCCTCCACTTT
j_call: TRBJ2-7; d_call: NA; cdr3_length: 16; clone_size: many; v_call: TRBV6-1; cdr3_aa: CASTRIGRESSYEQYF; cdr3_nt: TGTGCCAGCACCCGAATCGGCAGGGAGAGCTCCTACGAGCAGTACTTC
j_call: TRBJ1-2; d_call: NA; cdr3_length: 13; clone_size: many; v_call: TRBV7-9; cdr3_aa: CASSSQPNYGYTF; cdr3_nt: TGTGCCAGCAGCTCCCAGCCTAACTATGGCTACACCTTC
j_call: TRBJ2-5; d_call: NA; cdr3_length: 13; clone_size: few; v_call: TRBV12-5; cdr3_aa: CASEGGYQETQYF; cdr3_nt: TGTGCTAGCGAGGGGGGTTACCAAGAGACCCAGTACTTC
j_call: TRBJ2-7; d_call: NA; cdr3_length: 13; clone_size: many; v_call: TRBV20-1; cdr3_aa: CSAQSGASYEQYF; cdr3_nt: TGCAGTGCTCAGTCCGGGGCATCCTACGAGCAGTACTTC
j_call: TRBJ1-2; d_call: NA; cdr3_length: 13; clone_size: many; v_call: TRBV12-3/TRBV12-4; cdr3_aa: CASSLSIGYGYTF; cdr3_nt: TGTGCCAGCAGTTTAAGTATCGGCTATGGCTACACCTTC
j_call: TRBJ2-5; d_call: TRBD1; cdr3_length: 14; clone_size: many; v_call: TRBV29-1; cdr3_aa: CSADPGQGPETQYF; cdr3_nt: TGCAGCGCCGACCCGGGACAGGGGCCCGAGACCCAGTACTTC
j_call: TRBJ2-7; d_call: TRBD1; cdr3_length: 15; clone_size: many; v_call: TRBV12-3/TRBV12-4; cdr3_aa: CASSFAGGEHYEQYF; cdr3_nt: TGTGCCAGCAGTTTTGCAGGGGGAGAGCACTACGAGCAGTACTTC
j_call: TRBJ2-7; d_call: TRBD1; cdr3_length: 14; clone_size: many; v_call: TRBV6-2/TRBV6-3; cdr3_aa: CASRTGTGSYEQYF; cdr3_nt: TGTGCCAGCAGAACCGGGACAGGGAGTTACGAGCAGTACTTC
j_call: TRBJ1-6; d_call: TRBD1; cdr3_length: 15; clone_size: many; v_call: TRBV6-5; cdr3_aa: CASSRLGQANSPLHF; cdr3_nt: TGTGCCAGCAGTAGACTTGGACAGGCGAATTCACCCCTCCACTTT
j_call: TRBJ1-1; d_call: NA; cdr3_length: 11; clone_size: many; v_call: TRBV5-4; cdr3_aa: CASIDGAEAFF; cdr3_nt: TGTGCCAGCATCGATGGGGCTGAAGCTTTCTTT
j_call: TRBJ1-6; d_call: NA; cdr3_length: 14; clone_size: many; v_call: TRBV19; cdr3_aa: CASTLDQENSPLHF; cdr3_nt: TGTGCCAGTACCCTGGATCAGGAAAATTCACCCCTCCACTTT
j_call: TRBJ2-5; d_call: NA; cdr3_length: 14; clone_size: many; v_call: TRBV12-3/TRBV12-4; cdr3_aa: CASSSTTAGETQYF; cdr3_nt: TGTGCCAGCAGTTCCACAACCGCGGGAGAGACCCAGTACTTC
j_call: TRBJ1-6; d_call: NA; cdr3_length: 14; clone_size: many; v_call: TRBV5-1; cdr3_aa: CASSVGTSDSPLHF; cdr3_nt: TGCGCCAGCAGCGTTGGGACATCTGATTCACCCCTCCACTTT
j_call: TRBJ1-6; d_call: NA; cdr3_length: 14; clone_size: many; v_call: TRBV5-1; cdr3_aa: CASSLRDSHSPLHF; cdr3_nt: TGCGCCAGCAGCCTCCGGGACTCCCATTCACCCCTCCACTTT
j_call: TRBJ1-2; d_call: NA; cdr3_length: 13; clone_size: many; v_call: TRBV9; cdr3_aa: CASSAGSNYGYTF; cdr3_nt: TGTGCCAGCAGCGCGGGATCTAACTATGGCTACACCTTC
j_call: TRBJ1-1; d_call: NA; cdr3_length: 13; clone_size: many; v_call: TRBV2; cdr3_aa: CASIGQMNTEAFF; cdr3_nt: TGTGCCAGCATCGGACAGATGAACACTGAAGCTTTCTTT
j_call: TRBJ2-5; d_call: TRBD1; cdr3_length: 15; clone_size: many; v_call: TRBV7-2; cdr3_aa: CASVLVTGVGETQYF; cdr3_nt: TGTGCCAGCGTTCTCGTGACAGGGGTGGGGGAGACCCAGTACTTC
j_call: TRBJ1-3; d_call: NA; cdr3_length: 13; clone_size: many; v_call: TRBV24-1; cdr3_aa: CATSDAARNTIYF; cdr3_nt: TGTGCCACCAGTGATGCGGCTAGAAACACCATATATTTT
j_call: TRBJ1-2; d_call: NA; cdr3_length: 12; clone_size: many; v_call: TRBV12-3/TRBV12-4; cdr3_aa: CASSRLDRRYTF; cdr3_nt: TGTGCCAGCAGTCGGCTAGACAGAAGATACACCTTC
j_call: TRBJ1-1; d_call: TRBD1; cdr3_length: 16; clone_size: NA; v_call: TRBV18; cdr3_aa: CASSPGQGARGTEAFF; cdr3_nt: TGTGCCAGCTCACCGGGACAGGGGGCAAGGGGTACTGAAGCTTTCTTT
j_call: TRBJ2-2; d_call: NA; cdr3_length: 16; clone_size: many; v_call: TRBV7-8; cdr3_aa: CASSLSGGRVTGELFF; cdr3_nt: TGTGCCAGCAGCCTATCCGGGGGAAGGGTCACCGGGGAGCTGTTTTTT
j_call: TRBJ1-5; d_call: NA; cdr3_length: 14; clone_size: many; v_call: TRBV28; cdr3_aa: CASRKRGEAQPQHF; cdr3_nt: TGTGCCAGCAGGAAACGAGGGGAGGCTCAGCCCCAGCATTTT
j_call: TRBJ2-7; d_call: NA; cdr3_length: 13; clone_size: many; v_call: TRBV20-1; cdr3_aa: CSARDTGPYEQYF; cdr3_nt: TGCAGTGCCCGGGACACCGGACCCTACGAGCAGTACTTC